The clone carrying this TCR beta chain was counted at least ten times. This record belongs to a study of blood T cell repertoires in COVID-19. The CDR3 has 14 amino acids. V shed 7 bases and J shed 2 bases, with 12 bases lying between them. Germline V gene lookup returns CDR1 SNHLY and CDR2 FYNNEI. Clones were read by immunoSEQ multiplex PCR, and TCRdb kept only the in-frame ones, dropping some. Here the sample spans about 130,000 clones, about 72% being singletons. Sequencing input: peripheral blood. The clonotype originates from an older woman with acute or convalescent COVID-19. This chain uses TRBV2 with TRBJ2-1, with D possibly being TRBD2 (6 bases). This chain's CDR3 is CASIAGTAYNEQFF. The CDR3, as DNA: TGTGCCAGCATTGCGGGAACCGCCTACAATGAGCAGTTCTTC.